Included here is one T cell receptor (beta chain) sequence, with context. Its antigen remains unidentified. This entry is derived from a study of OX40 agonist ivuxolimab in advanced cancers. Overall study results and limits: Low clonal expansion, among the lowest seen, marked partial responders at 0.1-3.0 mg/kg.

The ends were cut back, 6 bases at V and 5 bases at J, with 17 bases in the middle. The CDR3 sequence is 14 residues long. Germline-derived CDR1 and CDR2 are ENHRY and SYGVKD. Sequencing was performed with immunoSEQ multiplex PCR; in TCRdb, only in-frame clones are kept and a portion is missing. The sample records tens of thousands of clones, 75% to 85% being singletons. This clonotype was sampled from an adult with an advanced solid tumor such as melanoma, head and neck, liver or kidney cancer. The sample was CD4+ or CD8+ T cells sorted from blood, taken in a trial of the OX40 agonist ivuxolimab. The gene calls are TRBV10-3 and TRBJ2-7; maybe TRBD1 (6 bases). The CDR3 region is CAIRGAGQGNEQYF. The CDR3 nucleotides read TGTGCCATCAGGGGGGCCGGGCAGGGGAACGAGCAGTACTTC.